This TCR beta chain was recovered during a study of T cells in Graves' hyperthyroidism and ophthalmopathy. Study-wide findings and caveats: Appearing also in blood were most of the thyroid clonotypes expanded above 0.001.

TCR beta CDR3 regions were amplified from RNA transcripts. The HTBI primer set drove a first-round RT-PCR of the TCR CDR3. TCRdb reprocessed the multiplex PCR reads via MiXCR and lists one record per CDR3 protein. This sample carries 300,000 to 500,000 distinct CDR3 sequences, around 15% of them seen once, and the ten largest clones take approximately 29%. This CDR3 comprises 14 residues. Trimming removed 10 bases at V and 0 bases at J, with 13 bases between. The V gene's germline CDR1 is MNHEY and CDR2 SVGEGT. In this sample, this clonotype turned up many times. No antigen is known for it. A Clinical Activity Score of at least 3, a NOSPECS grade of at least 4 and a duration under 3 months were recorded in the ophthalmopathy patients.

The gene calls are TRBV6-2 or TRBV6-3 and TRBJ1-5; D uncertain. The sample taken for sequencing was blood. This receptor was taken from a man aged 45 to 65 with Graves' ophthalmopathy. The CDR3 DNA sequence: TGTGCCACCAAATCGACGGGTAGCAATCAGCCCCAGCATTTT. It is translated as CATKSTGSNQPQHF.